This T cell receptor beta chain originates from a study of blood T cell repertoires in COVID-19. Study-wide background: Samples of COVID-19 (acute and convalescent) were obtained from the United States, Italy and Spain. T cells, B-cell-depleted T cells, or PBMCs supplied cDNA or gDNA.

Per the authors' pipeline: The assay estimated nucleated cells by amplifying reference gene primers. Sequencing used immunoSEQ multiplex PCR; TCRdb keeps in-frame clones, though not all of them. Clone size and V and J calls were adopted from that table, with D and trimming inferred from the DNA. The repertoire holds 34,000 or so clones, with 90% to 95% as singletons. Trimming removed 3 bases at V and 2 bases at J, with 14 bases between. This CDR3 region has 15 residues. Germline loops: CDR1 SGHRS, CDR2 YFSETQ. This clone was recorded a few times. The same CDR3 arises from other DNA sequences in this sample as well.

Sequenced material: peripheral blood. V usage is TRBV5-1 and J usage is TRBJ1-2, with a possible D match to TRBD1 (6 bases). This TCR derives from a man in his sixties with active or convalescent COVID-19. The CDR3, as DNA: TGCGCCAGCAGCTCTAATCCTCAGGGGAACTATGGCTACACCTTC. It is translated as CASSSNPQGNYGYTF. Supplemented by reference TRBV5-1 and TRBJ1-2, the full variable domain reads KAGVTQTPRYLIKTRGQQVTLSCSPISGHRSVSWYQQTPGQGLQFLFEYFSETQRNKGNFPGRFSGRQFSNSRSEMNVSTLELGDSALYLCASSSNPQGNYGYTFGSGTRLTVV.